This passage covers 6 T cell receptor beta chains from one sample sequenced in a study of T cells in Graves' hyperthyroidism and ophthalmopathy. It was RNA transcripts that yielded the amplified TCR beta CDR3 regions. Initially, a first-round RT-PCR of the TCR CDR3 employed the HTBI primer set. TCRdb analysed the multiplex PCR reads with MiXCR anew, one entry per CDR3 protein. The sample lists roughly 380,000 distinct CDR3 sequences; 15% to 20% were seen once. Sequenced: blood. These receptors originate from a woman aged 40 to 50 with Graves' ophthalmopathy.

This clonotype occurred many times. A read error may be the cause here, since a much bigger clone is one base away. Because it lacks the conserved phenylalanine or tryptophan at the end, this CDR3 is likely a read error. The V call is TRBV7-2, the J call TRBJ1-1; 7 bases align to TRBD1. The ends lost 6 bases at V and 1 base at J; junction bases unmatched: 5. CDR3 length: 14 residues. Per the germline V gene, CDR1 is SGHTA and CDR2 is FQGNSA. The CDR3 spells CASRSGQKNTEAFS. CDR3 DNA: TGTGCCAGCAGGTCGGGACAGAAGAACACTGAAGCTTTCTCT.

This clonotype was observed at least ten times. The chain uses TRBV4-3 and TRBJ2-7; TRBD2 matches at 10 bases. J gave up 3 bases and V 2 bases, and 4 bases lay outside the gene matches. The length of the CDR3 is 15 residues. Germline V gives CDR1 LGHNA, CDR2 YSLEER. In DNA form, the CDR3 reads TGCGCCAGCAGCCAACAGCGGGAGGGCCGCTACGAGCAGTACTTC. The encoded protein is CASSQQREGRYEQYF.

This clonotype was detected ten times or more. The chain employs TRBV7-2 and TRBJ1-6, with D possibly being TRBD1 (6 bases). V was clipped by 1 base and J by 7 bases, with 11 bases between them. From germline, CDR1 is SGHTA and CDR2 FQGNSA. The CDR3 sequence is 15 residues long. CDR3 sequence reads: CASSLGMGANSPLHF. The CDR3 DNA reads TGTGCCAGCAGCTTAGGCATGGGGGCGAATTCACCCCTCCACTTT. Filled out from reference TRBV7-2 and TRBJ1-6, the complete variable domain reads GAGVSQSPSNKVTEKGKDVELRCDPISGHTALYWYRQSLGQGLEFLIYFQGNSAPDKSGLPSDRFSAERTGGSVSTLTIQRTQQEDSAVYLCASSLGMGANSPLHFGNGTRLTVT.

The chain uses TRBV12-3 or TRBV12-4 and TRBJ1-5; no firm D call. This CDR3 is built from 15 residues. The V end lost 2 bases, the J end lost 3 bases, and 11 bases lay between the germline ends. The CDR3 DNA follows: TGTGCCAGCAGTTTATTGGGAGGGCTCAATCAGCCCCAGCATTTT. Translating it yields CASSLLGGLNQPQHF.

This chain links TRBV6-1 with TRBJ1-5, with 8 bases matching TRBD1. There are 13 residues in the CDR3. Looked up from germline, CDR1 is MNHNS and CDR2 is SASEGT. J was trimmed by 6 bases and V by 8 bases; bases with no gene match: 6. CDR3 coding DNA: TGTGCCAGCCGTGGACAGGGCGGTCAGCCCCAGCATTTT. It is translated as CASRGQGGQPQHF.

The V gene is TRBV30, the J gene TRBJ1-1, with unresolved D. V was pared by 3 bases and J by 5 bases, with 13 bases between. This CDR3 has 13 amino acids. Germline V gene lookup returns CDR1 GTSNPN and CDR2 SVGIG (reference sequence). CDR3 DNA: TGTGCCTGGAGACGTCTTCCGGGGACTGAAGCTTTCTTT. Translating gives CAWRRLPGTEAFF. The variable domain in full, completed from reference TRBV30 and TRBJ1-1, reads SQTIHQWPATLVQPVGSPLSLECTVEGTSNPNLYWYRQAAGRGLQLLFYSVGIGQISSEVPQNLSASRPQDRQFILSSKKLLLSDSGFYLCAWRRLPGTEAFFGQGTRLTVV.